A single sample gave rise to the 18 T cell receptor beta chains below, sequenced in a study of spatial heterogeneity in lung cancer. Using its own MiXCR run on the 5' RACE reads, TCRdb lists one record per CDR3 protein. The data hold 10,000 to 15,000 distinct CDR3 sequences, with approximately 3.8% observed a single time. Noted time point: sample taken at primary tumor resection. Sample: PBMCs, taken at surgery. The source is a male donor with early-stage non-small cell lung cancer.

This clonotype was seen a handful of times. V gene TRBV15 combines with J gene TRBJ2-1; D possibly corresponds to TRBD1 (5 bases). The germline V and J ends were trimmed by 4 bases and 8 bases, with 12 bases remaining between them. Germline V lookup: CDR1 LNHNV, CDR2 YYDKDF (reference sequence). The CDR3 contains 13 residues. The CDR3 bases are TGTGCCACCAGCACCAGGGTCATCGATGAGCAGTTCTTC. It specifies CATSTRVIDEQFF.

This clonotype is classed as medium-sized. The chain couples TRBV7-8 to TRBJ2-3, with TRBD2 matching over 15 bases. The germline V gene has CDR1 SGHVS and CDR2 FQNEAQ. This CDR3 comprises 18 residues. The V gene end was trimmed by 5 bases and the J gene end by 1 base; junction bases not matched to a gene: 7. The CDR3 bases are TGTGCCAGCAGCCGGGGACTAGCGGGAGGTGCCGGCACAGATACGCAGTATTTT. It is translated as CASSRGLAGGAGTDTQYF. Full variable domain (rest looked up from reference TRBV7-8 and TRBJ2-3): GAGVSQSPRYKVAKRGQDVALRCDPISGHVSLFWYQQALGQGPEFLTYFQNEAQLDKSGLPSDRFFAERPEGSVSTLKIQRTQQEDSAVYLCASSRGLAGGAGTDTQYFGPGTRLTVL.

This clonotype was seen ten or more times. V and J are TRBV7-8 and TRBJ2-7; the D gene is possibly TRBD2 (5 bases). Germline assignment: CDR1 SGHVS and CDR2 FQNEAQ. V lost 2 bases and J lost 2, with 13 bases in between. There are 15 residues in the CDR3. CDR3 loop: CASSLSELVPYEQYF. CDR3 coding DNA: TGTGCCAGCAGCTTATCCGAACTAGTCCCCTACGAGCAGTACTTC.

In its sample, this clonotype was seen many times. The CDR3 DNA reads TGTGCCAGCAGCCCCGGAGGGGGCGGGAGGACAGATACGCAGTATTTT. This encodes CASSPGGGGRTDTQYF. The chain uses TRBV7-8 and TRBJ2-3; D possibly corresponds to TRBD2 (8 bases). CDR1 and CDR2 from the germline V gene are SGHVS and FQNEAQ. V lost 5 bases to trimming and J lost 3 bases, with 18 bases between them. The CDR3 totals 16 residues.

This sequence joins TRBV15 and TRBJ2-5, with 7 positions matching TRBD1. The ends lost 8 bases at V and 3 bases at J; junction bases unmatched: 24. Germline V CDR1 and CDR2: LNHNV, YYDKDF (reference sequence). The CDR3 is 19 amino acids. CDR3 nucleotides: TGTGCCACCTCCTGGGGCGAAGGACAGGCGGCTAATCTAGAAGAGACCCAGTACTTC. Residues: CATSWGEGQAANLEETQYF.

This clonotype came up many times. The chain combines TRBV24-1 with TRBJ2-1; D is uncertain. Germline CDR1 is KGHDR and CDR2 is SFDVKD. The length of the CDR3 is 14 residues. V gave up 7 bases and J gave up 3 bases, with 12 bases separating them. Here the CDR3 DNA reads TGTGCCACCAGCCTGAGCGACCACTACAATGAGCAGTTCTTC. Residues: CATSLSDHYNEQFF.

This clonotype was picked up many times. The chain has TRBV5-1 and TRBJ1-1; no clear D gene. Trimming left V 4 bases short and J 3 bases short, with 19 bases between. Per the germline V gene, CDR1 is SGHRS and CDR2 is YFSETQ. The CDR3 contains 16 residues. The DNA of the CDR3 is TGCGCCAGCAGCCACCTCTCCGTAGGAGATTACACTGAAGCTTTCTTT. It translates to CASSHLSVGDYTEAFF.

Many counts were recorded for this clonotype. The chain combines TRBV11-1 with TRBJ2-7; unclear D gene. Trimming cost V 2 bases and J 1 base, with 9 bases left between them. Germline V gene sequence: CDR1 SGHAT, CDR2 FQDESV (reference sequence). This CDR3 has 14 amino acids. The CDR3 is CASSLWPRSYEQYF. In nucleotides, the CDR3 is TGTGCCAGCAGCTTATGGCCGAGGTCCTACGAGCAGTACTTC.

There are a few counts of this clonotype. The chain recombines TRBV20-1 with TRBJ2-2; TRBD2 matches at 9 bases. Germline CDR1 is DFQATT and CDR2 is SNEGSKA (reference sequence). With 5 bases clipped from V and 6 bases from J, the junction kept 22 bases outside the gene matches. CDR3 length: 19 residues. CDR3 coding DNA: TGCAGTGCTCCCGCGGGAGGGGGAGGAAGTAGCGGGCGCTCCGGGGAGCTGTTTTTT. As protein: CSAPAGGGGSSGRSGELFF.

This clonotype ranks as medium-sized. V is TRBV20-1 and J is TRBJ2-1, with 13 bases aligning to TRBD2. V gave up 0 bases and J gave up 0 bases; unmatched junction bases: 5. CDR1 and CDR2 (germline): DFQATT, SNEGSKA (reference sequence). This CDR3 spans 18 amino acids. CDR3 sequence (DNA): TGCAGTGCTAGAGATGGGACTAGCGGGACCAGCTCCTACAATGAGCAGTTCTTC. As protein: CSARDGTSGTSSYNEQFF.

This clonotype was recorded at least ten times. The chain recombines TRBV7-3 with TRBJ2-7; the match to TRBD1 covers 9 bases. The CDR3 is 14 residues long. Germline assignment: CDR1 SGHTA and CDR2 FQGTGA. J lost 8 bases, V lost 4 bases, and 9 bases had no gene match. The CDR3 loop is CASSSPGTGNKQYF. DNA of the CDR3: TGTGCCAGCAGCTCCCCCGGGACAGGGAACAAGCAGTACTTC.

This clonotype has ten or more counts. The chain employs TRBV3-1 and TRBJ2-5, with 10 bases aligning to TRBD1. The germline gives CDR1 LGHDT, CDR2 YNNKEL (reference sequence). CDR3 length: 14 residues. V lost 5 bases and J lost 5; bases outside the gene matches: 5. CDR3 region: CASSKTGGRETQYF. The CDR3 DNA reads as TGTGCCAGCAGCAAGACAGGGGGCAGGGAGACCCAGTACTTC.

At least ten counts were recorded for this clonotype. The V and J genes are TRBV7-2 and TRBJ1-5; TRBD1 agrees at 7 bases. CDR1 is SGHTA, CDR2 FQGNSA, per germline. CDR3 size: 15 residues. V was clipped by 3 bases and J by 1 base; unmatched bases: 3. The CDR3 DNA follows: TGTGCCAGCAGCTTTACAGGGGAGAGCAATCAGCCCCAGCATTTT. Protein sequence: CASSFTGESNQPQHF.

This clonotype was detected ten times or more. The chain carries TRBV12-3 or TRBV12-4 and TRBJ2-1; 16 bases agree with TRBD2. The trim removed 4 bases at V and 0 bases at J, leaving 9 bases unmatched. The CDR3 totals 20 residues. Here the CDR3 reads CASSYQLGTSGRGSYNEQFF. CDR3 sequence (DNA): TGTGCCAGCAGTTACCAACTCGGGACTAGCGGGAGGGGCTCCTACAATGAGCAGTTCTTC.

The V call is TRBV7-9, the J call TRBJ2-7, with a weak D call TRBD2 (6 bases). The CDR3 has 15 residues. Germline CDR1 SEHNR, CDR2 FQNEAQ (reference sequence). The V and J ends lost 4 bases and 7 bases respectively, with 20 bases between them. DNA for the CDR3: TGTGCCAGCAGCTCGGAGACTAGTCCCGCTGTGGAGCAGTACTTC. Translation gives CASSSETSPAVEQYF.

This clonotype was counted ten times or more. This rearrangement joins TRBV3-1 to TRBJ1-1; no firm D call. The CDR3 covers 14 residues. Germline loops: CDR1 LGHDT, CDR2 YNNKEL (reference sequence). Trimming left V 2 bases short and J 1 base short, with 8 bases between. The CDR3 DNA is TGTGCCAGCAGCCAACTTATAGCGAACACTGAAGCTTTCTTT. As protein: CASSQLIANTEAFF.

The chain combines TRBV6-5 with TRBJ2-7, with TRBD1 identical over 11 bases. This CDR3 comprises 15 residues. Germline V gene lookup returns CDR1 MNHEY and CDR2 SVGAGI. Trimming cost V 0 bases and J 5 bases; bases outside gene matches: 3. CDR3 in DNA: TGTGCCAGCAGTTACTCCGGACAGGGGGCACACGAGCAGTACTTC. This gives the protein CASSYSGQGAHEQYF.

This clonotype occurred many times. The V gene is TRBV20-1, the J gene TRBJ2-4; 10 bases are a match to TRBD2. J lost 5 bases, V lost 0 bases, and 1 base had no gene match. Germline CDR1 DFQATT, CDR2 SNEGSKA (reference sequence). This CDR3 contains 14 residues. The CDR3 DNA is TGCAGTGCTAGAGAAGGACTAGCGGAAAACATTCAGTACTTC. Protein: CSAREGLAENIQYF.